These 16 T cell receptor beta chains were all obtained from the same sample, sequenced in a study of PD-L1 blockade in urothelial cancer (TCRdb year 2017). The time point label, read with the paper, signifies: peripheral blood 6 weeks after treatment start. The library was built by means of the immunoSEQ multiplex PCR assay. The table was pulled from immuneACCESS by TCRdb, which kept in-frame rearrangements only. Such tables lose some clones; where checked, under half of the loss comes from unresolved V genes, and the rest has no known cause. Counted in this sample were approximately 120,000 clones; 86% of them appeared once. The top ten constitute 2.4% of the sample. Sequencing used PBMCs, obtained around atezolizumab (anti-PD-L1) treatment. The receptors were sampled from a man in his fifties or sixties with urothelial cancer.

The V and J genes are TRBV18 and TRBJ2-7; 11 bases agree with TRBD2. J lost 2 bases, V lost 0 bases, and 15 bases had no gene match. The CDR3 extends over 20 amino acids. Germline CDR1 reads KGHSH; CDR2 reads LQKENI. The CDR3 bases are TGTGCCAGCTCACCACCGGGGGGACTAGCGGCAGAGAGCCATACCTACGAGCAGTACTTC. Its translation: CASSPPGGLAAESHTYEQYF.

The genes are TRBV28 and TRBJ2-7; 11 bases match TRBD2. CDR3 length: 13 residues. The J segment lost 3 bases and the V segment lost 5 bases, leaving 0 bases of the junction unmatched. Germline-derived CDR1 and CDR2 are MDHEN and SYDVKM. CDR3 bases: TGTGCCAGCAGTGGGACTAGCGGCTACGAGCAGTACTTC. Translation: CASSGTSGYEQYF.

The chain couples TRBV2 to TRBJ1-2; no firm D call. Trimming removed 4 bases from V and 1 base from J, with 7 bases in between. Germline V lookup: CDR1 SNHLY, CDR2 FYNNEI. This CDR3 is built from 13 residues. The CDR3 reads CASSAIINYGYTF. In DNA form, the CDR3 reads TGTGCCAGCAGTGCTATTATTAACTATGGCTACACCTTC.

The chain is built from TRBV6-5 and TRBJ1-2, with 7 bases that match TRBD1. The CDR3 runs to 13 residues. V shed 4 bases, J shed 4 bases, and the junction held 3 bases outside the gene matches. The germline CDR1 and CDR2 sequences are MNHEY and SVGAGI. For the CDR3, the DNA is TGTGCCAGCAGTTTCGACAGGGTCTATGGCTACACCTTC. Translated, it gives CASSFDRVYGYTF.

A few counts support this clone. The chain carries TRBV6-5 and TRBJ2-1, with 8 bases lining up with TRBD1. Trimming at V came to 6 bases and at J to 3 bases, leaving 7 bases not matched to a gene. The CDR3 is 15 amino acids. CDR1 MNHEY and CDR2 SVGAGI come from the germline V gene. CDR3 protein: CASSRGQGFYNEQFF. The CDR3 bases are TGTGCCAGCAGCCGCGGACAGGGATTCTACAATGAGCAGTTCTTC.

The gene calls are TRBV5-5 and TRBJ2-1, with a tentative D call TRBD1 (5 bases). V lost 0 bases to trimming and J lost 0 bases, with 7 bases between them. Germline lookup yields CDR1 SGHKS and CDR2 YYEKEE (reference sequence). There are 15 residues in the CDR3. This CDR3 reads CASSLGQGSYNEQFF. The CDR3 bases are TGTGCCAGCAGCTTGGGCCAGGGCTCCTACAATGAGCAGTTCTTC.

The V call is TRBV2, the J call TRBJ2-1, with a weak D call TRBD1 (5 bases). This CDR3 is built from 13 residues. V lost 5 bases, J lost 5 bases, and 10 bases lay in between. Per the germline V gene, CDR1 is SNHLY and CDR2 is FYNNEI. CDR3 residues: CASSFQGDNEQFF. The CDR3 DNA reads as TGTGCCAGCAGTTTCCAGGGCGACAATGAGCAGTTCTTC.

Notes on this clone: Other nucleotide sequences in the sample specify the same CDR3. This sequence joins TRBV18 and TRBJ1-1; 9 bases are a match to TRBD1. This CDR3 comprises 15 residues. The J segment lost 0 bases and the V segment lost 3 bases, leaving 2 bases of the junction unmatched. Germline assignment: CDR1 KGHSH and CDR2 LQKENI. This chain's CDR3 is CASSPGQGMNTEAFF. The DNA of the CDR3 is TGTGCCAGCTCACCGGGACAGGGAATGAACACTGAAGCTTTCTTT. The full variable domain, rest sourced from reference TRBV18 and TRBJ1-1, is NAGVMQNPRHLVRRRGQEARLRCSPMKGHSHVYWYRQLPEEGLKFMVYLQKENIIDESGMPKERFSAEFPKEGPSILRIQQVVRGDSAAYFCASSPGQGMNTEAFFGQGTRLTVV.

The chain couples TRBV5-4 to TRBJ1-2; D is unresolved. Germline values: CDR1 SGHNT, CDR2 YYREEE (reference sequence). Trimming shortened V by 0 bases and J by 3 bases, and 9 bases separated the two germline ends. The CDR3 sequence is 14 residues long. In nucleotides, the CDR3 is TGTGCCAGCAGCTTGGATCTAGCCGACTATGGCTACACCTTC. Encoded protein: CASSLDLADYGYTF.

V usage is TRBV30 and J usage is TRBJ1-6, with 7 bases that match TRBD1. Per the germline V gene, CDR1 is GTSNPN and CDR2 is SVGIG (reference sequence). The CDR3 covers 14 residues. V shed 3 bases, J shed 6 bases, and the junction held 5 bases outside the gene matches. CDR3 nucleotides: TGTGCCTGGAGGTGGGACAGAGGTAATTCACCCCTCCACTTT. Protein product: CAWRWDRGNSPLHF.

The gene calls are TRBV7-3 and TRBJ2-1; TRBD2 is a possible D gene (6 bases). Germline V gene lookup returns CDR1 SGHTA and CDR2 FQGTGA. Trimming took off 2 bases at V and 6 bases at J, with 11 bases between the two ends. There are 14 residues in the CDR3. The CDR3 DNA sequence: TGTGCCAGCAGCTTAGGGGGGACTGCCAATGAGCAGTTCTTC. It specifies CASSLGGTANEQFF. The full variable domain, rest sourced from reference TRBV7-3 and TRBJ2-1, is GAGVSQTPSNKVTEKGKYVELRCDPISGHTALYWYRQSLGQGPEFLIYFQGTGAADDSGLPNDRFFAVRPEGSVSTLKIQRTERGDSAVYLCASSLGGTANEQFFGPGTRLTVL.

The chain links TRBV11-2 to TRBJ1-2; 7 nucleotides line up with TRBD1. This CDR3 spans 12 amino acids. V shed 5 bases and J 7 bases; nucleotides not matched to a gene: 4. CDR1 is SGHAT and CDR2 is FQNNGV in the germline V gene. CDR3 amino acids: CASSPPGGGYTF. In DNA, the CDR3 is TGTGCCAGCAGCCCTCCAGGGGGTGGCTACACCTTC.

The V call is TRBV29-1, the J call TRBJ2-2; unclear D gene. The CDR3 has 13 residues. Germline V gene data show CDR1 as SQVTM and CDR2 as ANQGSEA. Trimming removed 4 bases from V and 0 bases from J, with 6 bases in between. The CDR3 sequence is CSVGRSNTGELFF. The CDR3 DNA reads TGCAGCGTTGGTAGATCGAACACCGGGGAGCTGTTTTTT.

The chain combines TRBV2 with TRBJ2-1; TRBD2 is a possible D gene (6 bases). V dropped 7 bases and J dropped 9 bases, with 10 bases sitting between them. Germline V gives CDR1 SNHLY, CDR2 FYNNEI. The CDR3 totals 11 residues. The CDR3 DNA follows: TGTGCCAGCAAAGCGACTAGTGAGCAGTTCTTC. Translation gives CASKATSEQFF. Variable domain in full (rest from reference TRBV2 and TRBJ2-1): EPEVTQTPSHQVTQMGQEVILRCVPISNHLYFYWYRQILGQKVEFLVSFYNNEISEKSEIFDDQFSVERPDGSNFTLKIRSTKLEDSAMYFCASKATSEQFFGPGTRLTVL.

The rearrangement joins TRBV5-1 to TRBJ1-3; 7 bases are a match to TRBD1. The CDR3 extends over 16 amino acids. Unmatched junction bases numbered 9, after V lost 4 bases and J lost 2 bases. Germline V lookup: CDR1 SGHRS, CDR2 YFSETQ. The CDR3 is CASSRDRDPPGNTIYF. CDR3 coding DNA: TGCGCCAGCAGCCGAGACAGGGATCCGCCTGGAAACACCATATATTTT.

This chain joins TRBV23-1 and TRBJ2-5; possible D gene TRBD1, 5 bases. TRBV23-1 is annotated as an ORF whose role is uncertain. V lost 2 bases to trimming and J lost 3 bases, with 10 bases between them. This CDR3 has 14 amino acids. The CDR3 sequence is CASSQPPGKETQYF. CDR3 nucleotides: TGCGCCAGCAGTCAACCCCCAGGGAAAGAGACCCAGTACTTC.